This TCR beta chain was recovered during a study of T cell responses to AZD1222 COVID-19 vaccine. Trimming removed 6 bases at V and 6 bases at J, with 9 bases between. The CDR3 spans 12 residues. Measured with immunoSEQ multiplex PCR; TCRdb has only the in-frame clones, and not every one. The sample has roughly 180,000 clones, 87% seen once. This clonotype was obtained from an adult in good health. The genes are TRBV12-3 or TRBV12-4 and TRBJ1-5, with unresolved D. The sample consisted of peripheral blood, taken on day 0 of MenACWY control vaccination. As DNA, the CDR3 is TGTGCCAGCAGCCGGGGAGCTCAGCCCCAGCATTTT. Protein: CASSRGAQPQHF.